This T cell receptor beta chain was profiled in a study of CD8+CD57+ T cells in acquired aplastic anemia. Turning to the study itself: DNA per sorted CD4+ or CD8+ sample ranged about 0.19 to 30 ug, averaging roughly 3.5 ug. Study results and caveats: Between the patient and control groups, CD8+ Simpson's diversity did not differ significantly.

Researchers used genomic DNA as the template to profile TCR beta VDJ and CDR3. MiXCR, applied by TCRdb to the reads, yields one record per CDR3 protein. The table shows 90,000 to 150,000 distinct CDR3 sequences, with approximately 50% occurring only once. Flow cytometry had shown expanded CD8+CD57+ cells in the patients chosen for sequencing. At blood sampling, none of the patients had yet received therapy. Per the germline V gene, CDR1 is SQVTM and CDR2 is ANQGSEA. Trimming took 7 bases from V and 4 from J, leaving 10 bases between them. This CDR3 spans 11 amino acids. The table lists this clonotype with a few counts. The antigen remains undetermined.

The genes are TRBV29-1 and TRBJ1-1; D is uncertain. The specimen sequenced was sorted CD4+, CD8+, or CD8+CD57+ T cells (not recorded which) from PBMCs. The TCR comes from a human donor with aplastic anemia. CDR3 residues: CSGRWSTEAFF. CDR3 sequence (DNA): TGCAGCGGAAGATGGAGCACTGAAGCTTTCTTT.